Listed here are 9 T cell receptor beta chains from one sample, sequenced in a study of blood T cell repertoires in COVID-19. Some clones are missing from TCRdb's copy, which holds only in-frame ones; the method was immunoSEQ multiplex PCR. In the table there are around 87,000 clones, 80% to 90% of which are singletons. Sample: peripheral blood. These receptor sequences come from a man aged 45-60 years with acute or convalescent COVID-19.

The rearrangement uses TRBV7-9 and TRBJ1-2; perhaps TRBD1 as D (6 bases). The CDR3 has 16 amino acids. The germline V and J ends were trimmed by 4 bases and 5 bases, with 20 bases remaining between them. Germline V lookup: CDR1 SEHNR, CDR2 FQNEAQ (reference sequence). The DNA for the CDR3 is TGTGCCAGCAGCTACATCGGACAGACGACTACTTATGGCTACACCTTC. This gives the protein CASSYIGQTTTYGYTF.

The chain links TRBV5-6 to TRBJ2-1; 7 nucleotides agree with TRBD2. With 1 base clipped from V and 10 bases from J, the junction kept 5 bases outside the gene matches. CDR1 is SGHDT, CDR2 YYEEEE, per germline. The CDR3 has 13 amino acids. The DNA for the CDR3 is TGTGCCAGCAGCTTGATCGACGGGGGGGAGCAGTTCTTC. Its translation is CASSLIDGGEQFF. Supplemented by reference TRBV5-6 and TRBJ2-1, the full variable domain reads DAGVTQSPTHLIKTRGQQVTLRCSPKSGHDTVSWYQQALGQGPQFIFQYYEEEERQRGNFPDRFSGHQFPNYSSELNVNALLLGDSALYLCASSLIDGGEQFFGPGTRLTVL.

This chain links TRBV28 with TRBJ2-6; no firm D call. The ends were cut back, 7 bases at V and 1 base at J, with 5 bases in the middle. CDR1 and CDR2 (germline): MDHEN, SYDVKM. The CDR3 contains 13 residues. The DNA for the CDR3 is TGTGCCAGCACCAAATCTGGGGCCAACGTCCTGACTTTC. This sequence encodes CASTKSGANVLTF. The whole variable domain, remainder taken from reference TRBV28 and TRBJ2-6, is DVKVTQSSRYLVKRTGEKVFLECVQDMDHENMFWYRQDPGLGLRLIYFSYDVKMKEKGDIPEGYSVSREKKERFSLILESASTNQTSMYLCASTKSGANVLTFGAGSRLTVL.

This chain links TRBV9 with TRBJ2-2; possible D gene TRBD2, 7 bases. The CDR3 spans 17 residues. V lost 4 bases, J lost 1 base, and 17 bases lay in between. Germline V gives CDR1 SGDLS, CDR2 YYNGEE. The CDR3 DNA sequence: TGTGCCAGCAGCCCCCTAGGGGGGGGCGAGAACACCGGGGAGCTGTTTTTT. It yields the protein CASSPLGGGENTGELFF.

The chain uses TRBV24-1 and TRBJ1-1; perhaps TRBD1 as D (5 bases). The CDR3 loop spans 12 amino acids. CDR1 is KGHDR, CDR2 SFDVKD, per germline. V was trimmed by 7 bases and J by 1 base, leaving 6 bases between them. DNA of the CDR3: TGTGCCACCAGGGGGCCGAACACTGAAGCTTTCTTT. Translated: CATRGPNTEAFF.

This clone was seen a single time. This rearrangement joins TRBV2 to TRBJ2-1, with TRBD2 matching over 13 bases. The J segment lost 9 bases and the V segment lost 6 bases, leaving 8 bases of the junction unmatched. Germline V gene data show CDR1 as SNHLY and CDR2 as FYNNEI. The CDR3 has 15 residues. The CDR3 spells CASRKLAGGPGEQFF. In nucleotides, the CDR3 is TGTGCCAGCAGAAAACTAGCGGGGGGGCCCGGTGAGCAGTTCTTC.

The chain employs TRBV4-1 and TRBJ1-3; 10 bases align to TRBD1. V shed 0 bases and J 2 bases; nucleotides not matched to a gene: 10. Germline V gene lookup returns CDR1 MGHRA and CDR2 YSYEKL. CDR3 length: 19 amino acids. CDR3 DNA: TGCGCCAGCAGCCAAGATCAAGCGGGACAGGGGAACGCTGGAAACACCATATATTTT. Translation: CASSQDQAGQGNAGNTIYF.

For the CDR3, the DNA is TGTGCCACCGCGGGGGGGGTCACAGATACGCAGTATTTT. It codes for CATAGGVTDTQYF. This chain uses TRBV12-3 or TRBV12-4 with TRBJ2-3, with TRBD2 matching 9 bases. There are 13 residues in the CDR3. Trimming cost V 10 bases and J 2 bases; bases outside gene matches: 4.

The chain uses TRBV7-6 and TRBJ1-2; possibly TRBD1 for D (5 bases). V lost 4 bases, J lost 0 bases, and 12 bases lay in between. There are 15 residues in the CDR3. CDR1 and CDR2 from the germline V gene are SGHVS and FNYEAQ. CDR3: CASSSSDNPNYGYTF. Written as DNA, the CDR3 is TGTGCCAGCAGCTCGTCGGACAACCCTAACTATGGCTACACCTTC. Full variable domain (rest looked up from reference TRBV7-6 and TRBJ1-2): GAGVSQSPRYKVTKRGQDVALRCDPISGHVSLYWYRQALGQGPEFLTYFNYEAQQDKSGLPNDRFSAERPEGSISTLTIQRTEQRDSAMYRCASSSSDNPNYGYTFGSGTRLTVV.